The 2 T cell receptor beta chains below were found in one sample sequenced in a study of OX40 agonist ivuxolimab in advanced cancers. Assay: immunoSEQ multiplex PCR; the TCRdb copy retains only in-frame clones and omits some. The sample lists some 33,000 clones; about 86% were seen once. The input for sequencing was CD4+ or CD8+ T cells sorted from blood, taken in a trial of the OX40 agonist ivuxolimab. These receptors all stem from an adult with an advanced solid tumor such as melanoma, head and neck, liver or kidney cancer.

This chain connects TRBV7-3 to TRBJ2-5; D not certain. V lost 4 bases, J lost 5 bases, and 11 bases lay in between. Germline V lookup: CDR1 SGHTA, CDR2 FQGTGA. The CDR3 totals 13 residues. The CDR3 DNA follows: TGTGCCAGCAGCTCCAGTGTAGGCGAGACCCAGTACTTC. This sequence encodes CASSSSVGETQYF.

Here the CDR3 reads CASSITPKGPQHF. CDR3 sequence (DNA): TGTGCCAGCAGCATTACCCCCAAGGGGCCCCAGCATTTT. The chain has TRBV28 and TRBJ1-5, with D unresolved. V lost 6 bases to trimming and J lost 9 bases, with 15 bases between them. Germline CDR1 reads MDHEN; CDR2 reads SYDVKM. There are 13 residues in the CDR3.